This T cell receptor beta chain stems from a study of blood T cells in healthy people across ages. The authors ran a second PCR of about 6 to 11 cycles using a sample-barcoded 5' primer and a J-beta primer mix. TCRdb recomputed calls from the 5' RACE reads with MiXCR, one row per CDR3 protein. The table lists roughly 800,000 distinct CDR3 sequences, around 25% of them singletons. The CDR3 spans 15 residues. The V and J ends lost 0 bases and 5 bases respectively, with 14 bases between them. The V gene's germline CDR1 is DFQATT and CDR2 SNEGSKA (reference sequence). Per individual sample, total RNA of at least 6 micrograms was extracted. The same sample was also studied in work on T cells of mothers and their children. That study adds: cDNA was made from all extracted RNA, around 1.6 ug per 15 ul.

The rearrangement joins TRBV20-1 to TRBJ2-1; D tentatively fits TRBD1 or TRBD2 (5 bases each). The sequenced sample was blood. This clonotype was sampled from a boy younger than 18 in good health. In DNA form, the CDR3 reads TGCAGTGCTAGAGATCAGGGTCGAGGGCACAATGAGCAGTTCTTC. It specifies CSARDQGRGHNEQFF.